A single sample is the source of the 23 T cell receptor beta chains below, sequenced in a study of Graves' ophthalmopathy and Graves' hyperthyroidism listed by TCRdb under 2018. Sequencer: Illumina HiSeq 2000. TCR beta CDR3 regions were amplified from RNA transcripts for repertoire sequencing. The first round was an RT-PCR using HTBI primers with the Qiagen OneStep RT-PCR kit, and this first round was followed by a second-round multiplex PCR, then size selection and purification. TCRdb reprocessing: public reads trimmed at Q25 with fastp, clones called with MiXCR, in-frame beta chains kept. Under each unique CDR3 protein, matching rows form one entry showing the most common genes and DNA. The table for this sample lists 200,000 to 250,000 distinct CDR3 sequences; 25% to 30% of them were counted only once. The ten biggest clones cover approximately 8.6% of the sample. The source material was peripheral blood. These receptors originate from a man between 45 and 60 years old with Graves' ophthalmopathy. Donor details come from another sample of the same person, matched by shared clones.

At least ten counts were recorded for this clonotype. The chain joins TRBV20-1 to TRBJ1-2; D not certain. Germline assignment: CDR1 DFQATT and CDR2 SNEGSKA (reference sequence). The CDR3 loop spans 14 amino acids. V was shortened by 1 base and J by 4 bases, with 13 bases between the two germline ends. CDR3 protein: CSARVGQDAYGYTF. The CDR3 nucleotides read TGCAGTGCTAGAGTAGGCCAGGACGCCTATGGCTACACCTTC.

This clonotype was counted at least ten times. The CDR3 nucleotides are TGTGCCAGCAGTAGGGGACAGGTTAACTATGGCTACACCTTC. As protein: CASSRGQVNYGYTF. The chain carries TRBV6-5 and TRBJ1-2; the match to TRBD1 covers 8 bases. CDR3 length: 14 residues. Per germline, CDR1 MNHEY and CDR2 SVGAGI. J lost 1 base, V lost 5 bases, and 3 bases had no gene match.

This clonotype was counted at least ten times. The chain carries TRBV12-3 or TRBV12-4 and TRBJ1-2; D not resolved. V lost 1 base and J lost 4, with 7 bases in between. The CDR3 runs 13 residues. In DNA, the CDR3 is TGTGCCAGCAGTTTAGGGGCAGTCTATGGCTACACCTTC. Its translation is CASSLGAVYGYTF.

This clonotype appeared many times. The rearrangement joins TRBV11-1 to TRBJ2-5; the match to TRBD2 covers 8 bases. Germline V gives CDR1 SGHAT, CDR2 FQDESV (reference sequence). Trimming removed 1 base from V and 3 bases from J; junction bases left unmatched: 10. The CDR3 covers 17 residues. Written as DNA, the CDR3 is TGTGCCAGCAGCTTAGGAGTGTCCAGCGGGGGAAAAGAGACCCAGTACTTC. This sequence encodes CASSLGVSSGGKETQYF.

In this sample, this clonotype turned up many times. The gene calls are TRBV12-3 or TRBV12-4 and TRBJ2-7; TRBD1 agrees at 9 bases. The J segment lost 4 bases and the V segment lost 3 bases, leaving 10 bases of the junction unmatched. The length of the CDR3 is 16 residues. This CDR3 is CASSFVLGQGSYEQYF. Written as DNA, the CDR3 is TGTGCCAGCAGTTTCGTACTGGGACAGGGTTCTTACGAGCAGTACTTC.

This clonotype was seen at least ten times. For the CDR3, the DNA is TGCAGCGCCGCCTTAACAGGGGGCGAGGTCTGGAACACTGAAGCTTTCTTT. It codes for CSAALTGGEVWNTEAFF. The V gene is TRBV29-1, the J gene TRBJ1-1; TRBD1 matches 9 bases. Germline CDR1 SQVTM, CDR2 ANQGSEA. The V gene end was trimmed by 7 bases and the J gene end by 1 base; junction bases not matched to a gene: 16. This CDR3 has 17 amino acids.

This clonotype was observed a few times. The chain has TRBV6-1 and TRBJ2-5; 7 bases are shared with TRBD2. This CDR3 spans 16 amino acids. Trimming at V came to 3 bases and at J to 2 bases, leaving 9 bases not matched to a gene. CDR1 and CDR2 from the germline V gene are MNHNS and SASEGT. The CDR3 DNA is TGTGCCAGCAGTGACGTTTTTAGCGGGTTGCAAGAGACCCAGTACTTC. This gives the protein CASSDVFSGLQETQYF.

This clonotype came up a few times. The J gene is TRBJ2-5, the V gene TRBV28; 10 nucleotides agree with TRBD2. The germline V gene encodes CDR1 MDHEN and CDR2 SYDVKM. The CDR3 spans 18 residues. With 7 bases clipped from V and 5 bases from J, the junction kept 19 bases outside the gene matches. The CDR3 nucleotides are TGTGCCAGCACAACAAACCTGGCGGTAGCGGGGGGTCGTGAGACCCAGTACTTC. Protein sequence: CASTTNLAVAGGRETQYF.

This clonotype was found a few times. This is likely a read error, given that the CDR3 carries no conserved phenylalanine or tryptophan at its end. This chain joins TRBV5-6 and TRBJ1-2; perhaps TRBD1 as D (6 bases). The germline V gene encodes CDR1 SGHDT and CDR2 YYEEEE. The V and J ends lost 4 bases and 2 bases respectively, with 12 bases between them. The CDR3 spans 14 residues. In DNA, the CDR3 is TGTGCCAGCAGCGGGGGCCTTTACAACTATGGCTACACCTCA. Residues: CASSGGLYNYGYTS.

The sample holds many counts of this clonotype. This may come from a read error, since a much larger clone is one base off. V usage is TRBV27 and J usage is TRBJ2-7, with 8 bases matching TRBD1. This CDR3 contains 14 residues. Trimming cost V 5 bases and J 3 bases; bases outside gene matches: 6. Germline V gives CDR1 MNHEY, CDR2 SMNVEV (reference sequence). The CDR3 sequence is CASSAGTGFYEQYF. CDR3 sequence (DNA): TGTGCCAGCAGTGCCGGGACAGGATTCTACGAGCAGTACTTC.

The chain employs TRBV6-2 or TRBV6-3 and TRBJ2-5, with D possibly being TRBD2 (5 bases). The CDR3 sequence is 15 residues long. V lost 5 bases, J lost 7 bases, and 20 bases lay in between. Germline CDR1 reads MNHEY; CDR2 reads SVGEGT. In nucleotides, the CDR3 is TGTGCCAGCAGTCCTGGACTCGCCACCTGGGCGACCCAGTACTTC. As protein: CASSPGLATWATQYF.

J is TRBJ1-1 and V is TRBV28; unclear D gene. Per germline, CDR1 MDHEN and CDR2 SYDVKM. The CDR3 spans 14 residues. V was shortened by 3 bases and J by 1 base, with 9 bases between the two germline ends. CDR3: CASSLIRQNTEAFF. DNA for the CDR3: TGTGCCAGCAGTTTGATTCGGCAGAACACTGAAGCTTTCTTT.

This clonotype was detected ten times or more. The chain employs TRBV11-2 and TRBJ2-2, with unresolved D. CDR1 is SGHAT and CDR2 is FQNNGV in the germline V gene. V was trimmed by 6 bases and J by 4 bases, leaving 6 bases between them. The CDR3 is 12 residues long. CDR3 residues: CASRLATGELFF. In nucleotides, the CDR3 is TGTGCCAGCAGGCTTGCCACCGGGGAGCTGTTTTTT.

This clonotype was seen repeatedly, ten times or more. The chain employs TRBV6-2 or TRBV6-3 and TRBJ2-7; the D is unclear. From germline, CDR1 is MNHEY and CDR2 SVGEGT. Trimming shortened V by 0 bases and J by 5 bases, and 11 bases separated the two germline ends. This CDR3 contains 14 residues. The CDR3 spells CASSYSRRVDEQYF. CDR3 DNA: TGTGCCAGCAGTTACTCGAGACGGGTGGACGAGCAGTACTTC.

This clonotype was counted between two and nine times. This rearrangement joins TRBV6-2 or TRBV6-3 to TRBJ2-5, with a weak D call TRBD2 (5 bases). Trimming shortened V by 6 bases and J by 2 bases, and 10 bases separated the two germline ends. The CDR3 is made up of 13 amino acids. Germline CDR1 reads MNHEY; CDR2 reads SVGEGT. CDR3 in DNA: TGTGCCAGCAGAAAGGGAGTGCAAGAGACCCAGTACTTC. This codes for CASRKGVQETQYF.

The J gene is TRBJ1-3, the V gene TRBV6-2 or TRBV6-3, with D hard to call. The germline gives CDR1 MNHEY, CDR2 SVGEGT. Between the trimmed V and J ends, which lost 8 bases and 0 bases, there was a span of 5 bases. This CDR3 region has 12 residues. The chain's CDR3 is CASGISGNTIYF. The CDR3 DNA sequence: TGTGCCAGCGGAATCTCTGGAAACACCATATATTTT.

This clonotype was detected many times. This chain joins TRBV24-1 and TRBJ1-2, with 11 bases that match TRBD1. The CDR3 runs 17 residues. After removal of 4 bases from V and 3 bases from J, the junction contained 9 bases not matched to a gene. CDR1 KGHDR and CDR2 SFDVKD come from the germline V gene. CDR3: CATSDTDRGPGDYGYTF. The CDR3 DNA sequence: TGTGCCACCAGTGACACGGACAGGGGGCCAGGGGACTATGGCTACACCTTC.

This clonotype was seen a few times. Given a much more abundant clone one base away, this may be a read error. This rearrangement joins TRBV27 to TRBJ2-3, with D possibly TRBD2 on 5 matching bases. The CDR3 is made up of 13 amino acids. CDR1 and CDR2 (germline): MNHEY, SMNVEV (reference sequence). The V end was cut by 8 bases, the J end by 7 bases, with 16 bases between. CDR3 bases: TGTGCCAGCGGTTCCCGCCCGGGGAATACGCAGTATTTT. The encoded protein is CASGSRPGNTQYF.

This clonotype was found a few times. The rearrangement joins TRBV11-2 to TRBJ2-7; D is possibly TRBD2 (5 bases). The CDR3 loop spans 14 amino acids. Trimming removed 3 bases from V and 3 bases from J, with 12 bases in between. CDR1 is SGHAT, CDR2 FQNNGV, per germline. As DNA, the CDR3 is TGTGCCAGCAGCTTCGGAGGATCCGACTACGAGCAGTACTTC. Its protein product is CASSFGGSDYEQYF.

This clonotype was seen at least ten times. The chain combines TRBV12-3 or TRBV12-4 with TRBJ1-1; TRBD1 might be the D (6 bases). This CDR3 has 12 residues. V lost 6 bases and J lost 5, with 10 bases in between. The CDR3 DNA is TGTGCCAGCAGGTCAGGGGTGACTGAAGCTTTCTTT. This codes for CASRSGVTEAFF.

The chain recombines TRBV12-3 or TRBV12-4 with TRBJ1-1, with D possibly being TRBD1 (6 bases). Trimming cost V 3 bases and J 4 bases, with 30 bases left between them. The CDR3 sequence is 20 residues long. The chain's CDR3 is CASSFESGGRFFSAVTEAFF. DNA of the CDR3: TGTGCCAGCAGTTTTGAGTCGGGGGGCCGATTTTTTAGTGCTGTCACTGAAGCTTTCTTT.

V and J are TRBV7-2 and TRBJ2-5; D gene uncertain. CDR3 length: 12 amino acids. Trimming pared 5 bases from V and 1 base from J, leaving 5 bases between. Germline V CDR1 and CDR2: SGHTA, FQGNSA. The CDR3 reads CASSHTQETQYF. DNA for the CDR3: TGTGCCAGCAGCCATACCCAAGAGACCCAGTACTTC. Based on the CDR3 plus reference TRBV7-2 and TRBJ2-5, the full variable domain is GAGVSQSPSNKVTEKGKDVELRCDPISGHTALYWYRQSLGQGLEFLIYFQGNSAPDKSGLPSDRFSAERTGGSVSTLTIQRTQQEDSAVYLCASSHTQETQYFGPGTRLLVL.

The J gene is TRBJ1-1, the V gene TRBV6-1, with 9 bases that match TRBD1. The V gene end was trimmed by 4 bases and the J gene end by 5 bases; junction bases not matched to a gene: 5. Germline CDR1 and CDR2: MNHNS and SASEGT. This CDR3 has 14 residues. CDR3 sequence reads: CASSVTGTGTEAFF. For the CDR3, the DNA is TGTGCCAGCAGTGTCACCGGGACAGGGACTGAAGCTTTCTTT.